This T cell receptor beta chain was recorded in a study of blood T cell repertoires in COVID-19. Study-level background: There were acute and convalescent COVID-19 samples, and they came from the United States, Italy and Spain. PBMCs, B-cell-depleted T cells, or T cells were the source of the cDNA or gDNA that made up the material.

This CDR3 contains 13 residues. The V end was cut by 1 base, the J end by 6 bases, with 9 bases between. The V gene's germline CDR1 is SGHRS and CDR2 YFSETQ. Only in-frame clones appear in the TCRdb table, and some are missing; sequencing was by immunoSEQ multiplex PCR. This table has about 440,000 clones, 88% appearing once. During active infection, Seattle patients enrolled and were then monitored through disease. J is TRBJ2-3 and V is TRBV5-1; a weak D match, TRBD1 (6 bases). The TCR was taken from a woman aged 45-65 years with COVID-19, enrolled during active disease. The material sequenced was peripheral blood. CDR3 nucleotides: TGCGCCAGCAGCTTGCTGCAGGGGGATACGCAGTATTTT. Encoded protein: CASSLLQGDTQYF.